The 23 T cell receptor beta chains below were found in one sample sequenced in a study of blood T cell repertoires in COVID-19. Some clones are missing from TCRdb's copy, which holds only in-frame ones; the method was immunoSEQ multiplex PCR. The table records tens of thousands of clones, approximately 86% of them present only once. Sequenced input: peripheral blood. Source of these receptors: a woman in her seventies with active COVID-19.

V and J are TRBV3-1 (or the pseudogene TRBV3-2) and TRBJ2-7; D might be TRBD2 (5 bases). CDR1 LGHDT and CDR2 YNNKEL come from the germline V gene (reference sequence). V lost 3 bases and J lost 0, with 6 bases in between. CDR3 length equals 13 residues. Here the CDR3 reads CASSQSGSYEQYF. CDR3 DNA sequence: TGTGCCAGCAGCCAGAGCGGCTCCTACGAGCAGTACTTC.

The chain combines TRBV5-6 with TRBJ1-6; no clear D. V was clipped by 0 bases and J by 5 bases, with 12 bases between them. The CDR3 is made up of 16 amino acids. Germline V gene data show CDR1 as SGHDT and CDR2 as YYEEEE. The CDR3 protein is CASSLEVGLNNSPLHF. The CDR3 DNA is TGTGCCAGCAGCTTGGAAGTCGGACTGAATAATTCACCCCTCCACTTT.

The chain couples TRBV27 to TRBJ2-7, with D possibly TRBD1 on 6 matching bases. With 6 bases removed from V and 5 bases from J, the gap between germline ends came to 17 bases. The CDR3 consists of 14 residues. Germline CDR1 is MNHEY and CDR2 is SMNVEV (reference sequence). CDR3 coding DNA: TGTGCCAGCAGACAATTGGGGGCGCGCAACGAGCAGTACTTC. Its protein product is CASRQLGARNEQYF.

The chain links TRBV3-1 (or the pseudogene TRBV3-2) to TRBJ2-7; TRBD2 aligns across 10 bases. V trimming: 5 bases; J trimming: 6 bases; junction bases outside the gene matches: 16. There are 17 residues in the CDR3. Germline CDR1 is LGHDT and CDR2 is YNNKEL (reference sequence). The CDR3: CASSSRGASGSQGEQYF. Written as DNA, the CDR3 is TGTGCCAGCAGCTCAAGAGGGGCTAGCGGGAGTCAGGGCGAGCAGTACTTC.

This chain joins TRBV3-1 (or the pseudogene TRBV3-2) and TRBJ2-7; D possibly corresponds to TRBD2 (6 bases). Germline lookup yields CDR1 LGHDT and CDR2 YNNKEL (reference sequence). The CDR3 sequence is 16 residues long. V lost 0 bases, J lost 4 bases, and 16 bases lay in between. CDR3 residues: CASSQDRVGREYEQYF. CDR3 DNA sequence: TGTGCCAGCAGCCAAGATAGGGTGGGACGGGAGTACGAGCAGTACTTC.

In its sample, this clone was seen once. J is TRBJ2-6 and V is TRBV19; the D is unclear. The CDR3 has 16 amino acids. The V gene lost 1 base and the J gene lost 0 bases, with 7 bases spanning the gap. Germline CDR1 and CDR2: LNHDA and SQIVND (reference sequence). The DNA for the CDR3 is TGTGCCAGTAGTATAGGCCAGAACTCTGGGGCCAACGTCCTGACTTTC. Translated, it gives CASSIGQNSGANVLTF.

V is TRBV6-4 and J is TRBJ1-5; unclear D gene. The CDR3 is 14 residues long. Trimming removed 0 bases from V and 6 bases from J, with 9 bases in between. Per the germline V gene, CDR1 is MRHNA and CDR2 is SNTAGT. Here the CDR3 DNA reads TGTGCCAGCAGTGACTCGAAGCTCTCTCAGCCCCAGCATTTT. This translates into CASSDSKLSQPQHF.

The DNA for the CDR3 is TGTGCCAGCAGACCTTTTAGCGGGAGTCCTGAAGGCTCCTACAATGAGCAGTTCTTC. Protein sequence: CASRPFSGSPEGSYNEQFF. This chain connects TRBV7-9 to TRBJ2-1; 9 nucleotides align to TRBD2. The CDR3 has 19 residues. Germline V lookup: CDR1 SEHNR, CDR2 FQNEAQ (reference sequence). Trimming cost V 6 bases and J 0 bases; bases outside gene matches: 15. Complete variable domain (other parts from reference TRBV7-9 and TRBJ2-1): DTGVSQNPRHKITKRGQNVTFRCDPISEHNRLYWYRQTLGQGPEFLTYFQNEAQLEKSRLLSDRFSAERPKGSFSTLEIQRTEQGDSAMYLCASRPFSGSPEGSYNEQFFGPGTRLTVL.

The chain links TRBV5-8 to TRBJ2-7, with 15 bases aligning to TRBD2. This CDR3 has 17 amino acids. Trimming took 3 bases from V and 4 from J; bases not matched to a gene: 8. Germline V gene data show CDR1 as SGHTS and CDR2 as YDEGEE. Here the CDR3 DNA reads TGTGCCAGCAGCTATGGACTAGCGGGAGGGCATGAATACGAGCAGTACTTC. It encodes CASSYGLAGGHEYEQYF.

The chain links TRBV29-1 to TRBJ2-2; 7 bases are a match to TRBD2. V lost 6 bases and J lost 3; bases outside the gene matches: 7. The germline V gene encodes CDR1 SQVTM and CDR2 ANQGSEA. The CDR3 has 14 amino acids. CDR3 DNA sequence: TGCAGCGTACTGGGCGGGAGCTACACCGGGGAGCTGTTTTTT. Its protein product is CSVLGGSYTGELFF.

The CDR3 is CASSLETSGRSYEQYF. The DNA of the CDR3 is TGTGCCAGCAGCTTAGAAACTAGCGGGAGGTCCTACGAGCAGTACTTC. The rearrangement uses TRBV11-1 and TRBJ2-7; the match to TRBD2 covers 12 bases. Germline-derived CDR1 and CDR2 are SGHAT and FQDESV (reference sequence). Trimming at V came to 1 base and at J to 1 base, leaving 2 bases not matched to a gene. The CDR3 runs 16 residues.

The chain has TRBV7-7 and TRBJ2-3, with 8 bases identical to TRBD2. The ends lost 5 bases at V and 2 bases at J; junction bases unmatched: 9. Germline CDR1 reads SSHAT; CDR2 reads FNYEAQ (reference sequence). This CDR3 comprises 16 residues. CDR3 loop: CASSPKIAGITDTQYF. CDR3 in DNA: TGTGCCAGCAGCCCCAAAATAGCGGGAATCACAGATACGCAGTATTTT.

J is TRBJ1-2 and V is TRBV9, with D possibly TRBD1 on 6 matching bases. Trimming cost V 3 bases and J 5 bases, with 17 bases left between them. The length of the CDR3 is 15 residues. Germline V CDR1 and CDR2: SGDLS, YYNGEE. CDR3 protein: CASSDTPGVWYGYTF. In DNA, the CDR3 is TGTGCCAGCAGCGATACTCCAGGGGTTTGGTATGGCTACACCTTC.

This clone came up once. V and J are TRBV5-1 and TRBJ2-1; 11 nucleotides match TRBD2. The ends lost 4 bases at V and 9 bases at J; junction bases unmatched: 9. This CDR3 has 15 residues. Germline V lookup: CDR1 SGHRS, CDR2 YFSETQ. CDR3 loop: CASSGLLAGDSEQFF. The CDR3 nucleotides read TGCGCCAGCAGCGGTTTACTAGCGGGAGATAGTGAGCAGTTCTTC.

The chain joins TRBV13 to TRBJ2-5; maybe TRBD2 (6 bases). The CDR3 runs 16 residues. The germline gives CDR1 PRHDT, CDR2 FYEKMQ (reference sequence). The V and J ends lost 3 bases and 4 bases respectively, with 18 bases between them. CDR3 loop: CASSFESGRRGETQYF. CDR3 DNA: TGTGCCAGCAGCTTTGAGTCTGGTCGGCGGGGAGAGACCCAGTACTTC.

The chain couples TRBV6-6 to TRBJ1-1, with D uncertain. The CDR3 covers 16 residues. Germline CDR1 and CDR2: MNHNY and SVGAGI (reference sequence). Trimming cost V 6 bases and J 0 bases, with 17 bases left between them. In DNA form, the CDR3 reads TGTGCCAGCAGAGATGACACCTTGAATATGAACACTGAAGCTTTCTTT. Protein product: CASRDDTLNMNTEAFF.

V usage is TRBV9 and J usage is TRBJ2-1; D not resolved. The CDR3 extends over 16 amino acids. The germline CDR1 and CDR2 sequences are SGDLS and YYNGEE. The V and J ends lost 2 bases and 3 bases respectively, with 15 bases between them. The DNA of the CDR3 is TGTGCCAGCAGCGTTTTCCTTCTCAACAGCTACAATGAGCAGTTCTTC. As protein: CASSVFLLNSYNEQFF.

CDR3 in amino acids: CASSRSGQGVEQYF. The DNA for the CDR3 is TGCGCCAGCAGCCGTTCGGGACAGGGTGTCGAGCAGTACTTC. The rearrangement links TRBV4-1 to TRBJ2-7; 9 bases map to TRBD1. Germline CDR1 is MGHRA and CDR2 is YSYEKL. CDR3 length equals 14 residues. The ends lost 4 bases at V and 6 bases at J; junction bases unmatched: 7.

V usage is TRBV7-2 and J usage is TRBJ2-7, with 7 nucleotides matching TRBD2. Unmatched junction bases numbered 8, after V lost 3 bases and J lost 3 bases. Germline V lookup: CDR1 SGHTA, CDR2 FQGNSA. The CDR3 loop spans 15 amino acids. The CDR3, as DNA: TGTGCCAGCAGCTTTGCTAGCGGAGACAACTACGAGCAGTACTTC. It yields the protein CASSFASGDNYEQYF.

The chain carries TRBV11-3 and TRBJ2-7; possibly TRBD2 for D (5 bases). V was shortened by 1 base and J by 6 bases, with 13 bases between the two germline ends. This CDR3 has 14 amino acids. CDR1 is SGHNT and CDR2 is YENEEA in the germline V gene. DNA of the CDR3: TGTGCCAGCAGCTTAGGTCGGGGATCTCTCGAGCAGTACTTC. Amino acid sequence: CASSLGRGSLEQYF. The complete variable domain, with remaining parts taken from reference TRBV11-3 and TRBJ2-7, reads EAGVVQSPRYKIIEKKQPVAFWCNPISGHNTLYWYLQNLGQGPELLIRYENEEAVDDSQLPKDRFSAERLKGVDSTLKIQPAELGDSAVYLCASSLGRGSLEQYFGPGTRLTVT.

The rearrangement joins TRBV10-3 to TRBJ1-1; 7 positions agree with TRBD1. The CDR3 sequence is 15 residues long. The germline V gene has CDR1 ENHRY and CDR2 SYGVKD. The J segment lost 3 bases and the V segment lost 7 bases, leaving 11 bases of the junction unmatched. CDR3 DNA: TGTGCCATCAAAGACGGGACAGTTGAGTACACTGAAGCTTTCTTT. It yields the protein CAIKDGTVEYTEAFF.

To note about this clone: This specimen includes other DNA sequences encoding the same CDR3. V gene TRBV5-4 combines with J gene TRBJ2-5, with 7 nucleotides matching TRBD1. The V gene's germline CDR1 is SGHNT and CDR2 YYREEE (reference sequence). Trimming removed 0 bases from V and 4 bases from J; junction bases left unmatched: 0. The CDR3 runs to 13 residues. This CDR3 reads CASSLAGGETQYF. The CDR3 nucleotides are TGTGCCAGCAGCTTGGCAGGGGGAGAGACCCAGTACTTC.

The genes are TRBV19 and TRBJ2-1; D perhaps matches TRBD2 (5 bases). V was shortened by 1 base and J by 6 bases, with 13 bases between the two germline ends. CDR3 size: 15 residues. Germline V gene sequence: CDR1 LNHDA, CDR2 SQIVND (reference sequence). The CDR3 DNA follows: TGTGCCAGTAGTATAGTTGGGCCGAGCGGCAATGAGCAGTTCTTC. Its translation: CASSIVGPSGNEQFF.